Each of the 12 T cell receptor beta chains below was sequenced from the same sample in a study of T cells in Graves' hyperthyroidism and ophthalmopathy (dated by TCRdb to the late 2010s). Library prep was done by multiplex PCR. These reads were obtained on an Illumina HiSeq 2000. The TCR beta CDR3 regions were amplified from the RNA transcripts. The TCR CDR3 was subjected to a first round of RT-PCR using the HTBI primer set and the Qiagen OneStep RT-PCR kit. The public reads were reprocessed in TCRdb via fastp at Q25 and MiXCR, keeping in-frame beta chains. Each entry is one CDR3 protein sequence, shown with its most common DNA and genes. Present in this sample are around 690,000 distinct CDR3 sequences, around 15% of which were seen just once. Around 15% of the sample is in the top ten clones. The sequencing input was blood. Every receptor here comes from a man aged 45-60 years with Graves' hyperthyroidism.

This clonotype was seen a handful of times. The chain carries TRBV12-3 or TRBV12-4 and TRBJ1-1, with a possible D match to TRBD1 (6 bases). The CDR3 has 16 amino acids. Trimming removed 3 bases at V and 5 bases at J, with 19 bases between. CDR3 coding DNA: TGTGCCAGCAGTTTGGGCCCAGGCAGGGGAAGTACTGAAGCTTTCTTT. Its protein product is CASSLGPGRGSTEAFF.

This clonotype was found many times. The V call is TRBV28, the J call TRBJ2-2, with D unresolved. The CDR3 is 12 amino acids. CDR1 and CDR2 (germline): MDHEN, SYDVKM. Trimming took off 6 bases at V and 6 bases at J, with 8 bases between the two ends. The CDR3 loop reads CASRLRAGELFF. The CDR3 region has the DNA TGTGCCAGCAGACTCAGAGCCGGGGAGCTGTTTTTT. Based on the CDR3 plus reference TRBV28 and TRBJ2-2, the full variable domain is DVKVTQSSRYLVKRTGEKVFLECVQDMDHENMFWYRQDPGLGLRLIYFSYDVKMKEKGDIPEGYSVSREKKERFSLILESASTNQTSMYLCASRLRAGELFFGEGSRLTVL.

This clonotype has at least ten counts. The V call is TRBV18, the J call TRBJ1-1; the D is unclear. The CDR3 length is 15 residues. In germline, CDR1 is KGHSH, CDR2 LQKENI. Trimming pared 2 bases from V and 4 bases from J, leaving 14 bases between. The CDR3 loop reads CASSPGLPSSTEAFF. The DNA for the CDR3 is TGTGCCAGCTCACCAGGACTGCCTTCGAGCACTGAAGCTTTCTTT. The variable domain in full, with the rest retrieved from reference TRBV18 and TRBJ1-1, is NAGVMQNPRHLVRRRGQEARLRCSPMKGHSHVYWYRQLPEEGLKFMVYLQKENIIDESGMPKERFSAEFPKEGPSILRIQQVVRGDSAAYFCASSPGLPSSTEAFFGQGTRLTVV.

This clonotype has more than one count but fewer than ten. J is TRBJ2-5 and V is TRBV14; D remains ambiguous. Trimming shortened V by 4 bases and J by 3 bases, and 18 bases separated the two germline ends. The CDR3 has 16 residues. CDR1 is SGHDN and CDR2 is FVKESK in the germline V gene. Here the CDR3 DNA reads TGTGCCAGCAGCCTACTTCTTAAAGGACCGAAAGAGACCCAGTACTTC. Its translation: CASSLLLKGPKETQYF.

This clonotype showed up just a few times. The chain uses TRBV4-2 and TRBJ2-2, with 13 bases identical to TRBD2. CDR3 length: 18 amino acids. Germline loops: CDR1 LGHNA, CDR2 YNFKEQ. V lost 0 bases, J lost 5 bases, and 6 bases stayed unmatched. In DNA, the CDR3 is TGTGCCAGCAGCCAAGACGGACTAGCGGGAGTGGTAACCGGGGAGCTGTTTTTT. This gives the protein CASSQDGLAGVVTGELFF.

This clonotype was counted at least ten times. The rearrangement links TRBV29-1 to TRBJ1-2, with TRBD1 as a possible D gene (6 bases). Germline CDR1 and CDR2: SQVTM and ANQGSEA. CDR3 size: 12 residues. V gave up 6 bases and J gave up 7 bases, with 15 bases separating them. As DNA, the CDR3 is TGCAGCGTAACCGGACAGTCCCGTGGCTACACCTTC. Amino acid sequence: CSVTGQSRGYTF.

This clonotype has a count of ten or more. This sequence joins TRBV6-2 or TRBV6-3 and TRBJ2-1; the match to TRBD2 covers 9 bases. Per germline, CDR1 MNHEY and CDR2 SVGEGT. The ends lost 2 bases at V and 4 bases at J; junction bases unmatched: 3. This CDR3 comprises 15 residues. The CDR3 sequence is CASSYPLAGYNEQFF. For the CDR3, the DNA is TGTGCCAGCAGTTACCCCCTAGCGGGGTACAATGAGCAGTTCTTC.

This clonotype came up a few times. This sequence joins TRBV6-2 or TRBV6-3 and TRBJ2-2, with a weak D call TRBD1 (7 bases). In germline, CDR1 is MNHEY, CDR2 SVGEGT. V was pared by 4 bases and J by 7 bases, with 16 bases between. This CDR3 has 15 amino acids. The CDR3 DNA reads TGTGCCAGCAGTTCCTACGGGAGACAGGGCGGGGAGCTGTTTTTT. Residues: CASSSYGRQGGELFF.

This clonotype was recorded at least ten times. The chain recombines TRBV7-8 with TRBJ2-7; D is possibly TRBD1 (5 bases). Germline-derived CDR1 and CDR2 are SGHVS and FQNEAQ. The CDR3 contains 14 residues. With 1 base removed from V and 3 bases from J, the gap between germline ends came to 10 bases. The CDR3 bases are TGTGCCAGCAGCTTAGGTCCAGGGAACTACGAGCAGTACTTC. It codes for CASSLGPGNYEQYF.

The rearrangement joins TRBV12-3 or TRBV12-4 to TRBJ2-4; tentative D call: TRBD1 (5 bases). This CDR3 is 17 amino acids long. The V gene lost 6 bases and the J gene lost 2 bases, with 20 bases spanning the gap. This CDR3 is CASRRYVTDLTKNIQYF. CDR3 bases: TGTGCCAGCAGACGATATGTGACAGACTTAACCAAAAACATTCAGTACTTC.

In its sample, this clonotype was seen many times. The chain combines TRBV7-8 with TRBJ2-7; 10 positions match TRBD2. Germline V CDR1 and CDR2: SGHVS, FQNEAQ. V shed 7 bases and J 6 bases; nucleotides not matched to a gene: 15. The CDR3 has 16 residues. CDR3 DNA: TGTGCCAGCACCAAACTAGCGGGACTAGAATCCCCCGAGCAGTACTTC. Its protein product is CASTKLAGLESPEQYF.

This clonotype occurred a few times. The J gene is TRBJ2-1, the V gene TRBV4-2; 7 bases agree with TRBD2. The trim removed 0 bases at V and 0 bases at J, leaving 2 bases unmatched. The CDR3 runs 16 residues. Germline V gene lookup returns CDR1 LGHNA and CDR2 YNFKEQ. The CDR3 spells CASSQESSGSYNEQFF. The CDR3 nucleotides read TGTGCCAGCAGCCAAGAATCTAGCGGCTCCTACAATGAGCAGTTCTTC.